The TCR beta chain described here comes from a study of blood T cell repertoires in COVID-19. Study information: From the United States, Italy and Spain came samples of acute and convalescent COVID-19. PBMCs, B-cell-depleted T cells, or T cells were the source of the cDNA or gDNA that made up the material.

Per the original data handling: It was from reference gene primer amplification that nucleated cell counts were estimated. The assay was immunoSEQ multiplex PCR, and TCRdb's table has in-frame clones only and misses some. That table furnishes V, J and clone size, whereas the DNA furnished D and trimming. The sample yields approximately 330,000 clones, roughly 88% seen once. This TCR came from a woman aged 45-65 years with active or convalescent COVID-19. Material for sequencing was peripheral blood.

The CDR3 DNA is TGTGCCATCAGTGAGTCGGGGGAGGTGGGCTACACCTTC. The encoded protein is CAISESGEVGYTF. This sequence joins TRBV10-3 and TRBJ1-2; possibly TRBD1 for D (5 bases). V was trimmed by 0 bases and J by 8 bases, leaving 10 bases between them. CDR1 is ENHRY, CDR2 SYGVKD, per germline. There are 13 residues in the CDR3.